The 3 T cell receptor beta chains listed next were all sequenced from one sample in a study of neurological immune-mediated disorders. From the 5' RACE reads, TCRdb called clonotypes with MiXCR, one entry per CDR3 protein. The sample includes roughly 70,000 distinct CDR3 sequences, 3% to 5% of them seen just once. The specimen sequenced was PBMCs. The source of these receptors is a man in his thirties or forties with multiple sclerosis.

This clonotype was detected ten times or more. CDR3 residues: CASSKAGQGISYEQYF. The CDR3, as DNA: TGTGCCAGCAGCAAAGCAGGGCAGGGGATCTCCTACGAGCAGTACTTC. This chain links TRBV21-1 with TRBJ2-7; no check of the table's D call, TRBD2, against the DNA was made. TRBV21-1 is a pseudogene. The CDR3 consists of 16 residues.

This clonotype was found many times. The chain carries TRBV6-2 or TRBV6-3 and TRBJ1-5; 10 nucleotides agree with TRBD1. The V gene end was trimmed by 7 bases and the J gene end by 3 bases; junction bases not matched to a gene: 12. Per the germline V gene, CDR1 is MNHEY and CDR2 is SVGEGT. The CDR3 extends over 17 amino acids. CDR3 residues: CASTQPPGQGNNQPQHF. For the CDR3, the DNA is TGTGCCAGCACACAACCTCCGGGACAGGGGAACAATCAGCCCCAGCATTTT.

This clonotype was counted ten times or more. The rearrangement links TRBV20-1 to TRBJ1-1, with D perhaps matching TRBD1 (5 bases). The CDR3 extends over 12 amino acids. Germline loops: CDR1 DFQATT, CDR2 SNEGSKA (reference sequence). V was pared by 6 bases and J by 4 bases, with 12 bases between. CDR3 DNA sequence: TGCAGTGCGGGCAGGGACGGCACTGAAGCTTTCTTT. Its protein is CSAGRDGTEAFF.